Sequencing of this T cell receptor (beta chain) was carried out in a study of blood T cell repertoires in COVID-19. On the study more broadly: The analysed material was cDNA or gDNA that came from T cells, B-cell-depleted T cells, or PBMCs.

Only in-frame clones appear in the TCRdb table, and some are missing; sequencing was by immunoSEQ multiplex PCR. The sample has a few hundred thousand clones; approximately 87% are singletons. V dropped 3 bases and J dropped 8; count of bases not matched to a gene: 2. There are 14 residues in the CDR3. The germline V gene encodes CDR1 WNHNN and CDR2 SYGVQD (reference sequence). As regards this clone: Different DNA sequences within this sample yield the same CDR3.

The sequenced sample was peripheral blood. This sequence was found in a woman in her 50s with acute or convalescent COVID-19. The V call is TRBV10-1, the J call TRBJ2-1, with 12 bases matching TRBD2. The CDR3 bases are TGCGCCAGCAGTGACCTAGCGGGAGGGGATGAGCAGTTCTTC. It yields the protein CASSDLAGGDEQFF.